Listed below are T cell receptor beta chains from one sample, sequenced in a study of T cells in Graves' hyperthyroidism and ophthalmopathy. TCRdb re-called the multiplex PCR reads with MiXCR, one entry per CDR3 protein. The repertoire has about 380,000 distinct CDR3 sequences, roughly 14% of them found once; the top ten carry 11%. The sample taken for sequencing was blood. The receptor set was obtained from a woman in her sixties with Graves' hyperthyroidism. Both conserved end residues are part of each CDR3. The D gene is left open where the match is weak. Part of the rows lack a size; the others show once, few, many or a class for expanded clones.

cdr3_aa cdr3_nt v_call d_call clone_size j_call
CASSLALGTGVYEQYF TGTGCCAGCAGTTTAGCGCTCGGGACAGGGGTTTACGAGCAGTACTTC TRBV12-3/TRBV12-4 TRBD1 many TRBJ2-7
CASSTTGGSGGGNEQYF TGTGCCAGCAGCACGACCGGGGGTAGCGGGGGGGGGAACGAGCAGTACTTC TRBV3-1 TRBD2 . TRBJ2-7
CASSETSGRMYEQFF TGCGCCAGCAGCGAAACTAGCGGGAGAATGTATGAGCAGTTCTTC TRBV11-1 TRBD2 . TRBJ2-1
CAGGISGNTIYF TGTGCCGGCGGGATCTCTGGAAACACCATATATTTT TRBV7-9 . many TRBJ1-3
CASSQGPTSGQETQYF TGCGCCAGCAGCCAAGGGCCTACTAGCGGGCAAGAGACCCAGTACTTC TRBV4-1 TRBD2 . TRBJ2-5
CASSQAQGAYEQYF TGCGCCAGCAGCCAAGCTCAGGGGGCTTACGAGCAGTACTTC TRBV4-1 TRBD1 many TRBJ2-7
CAWSVLDEAFF TGTGCCTGGAGTGTACTTGATGAAGCTTTCTTT TRBV30 . many TRBJ1-1
CASSAAGGFFEQFF TGTGCCAGCAGCGCGGCAGGGGGCTTCTTTGAGCAGTTCTTC TRBV28 TRBD1 many TRBJ2-1
CASGANGLVSETQYF TGTGCCAGTGGAGCTAATGGGCTAGTCAGCGAGACCCAGTACTTC TRBV2 . many TRBJ2-5
CSVAPGLVAFF TGCAGCGTGGCCCCGGGGTTGGTCGCTTTCTTT TRBV29-1 . . TRBJ1-1
CSVVGPTYEQYF TGCAGCGTTGTCGGGCCGACCTACGAGCAGTACTTC TRBV29-1 . many TRBJ2-7
CASKSTPGAGLGTQYF TGTGCCAGCAAGTCCACCCCCGGGGCCGGTCTAGGGACCCAGTACTTC TRBV27 . many TRBJ2-5
CASKSRFEETQYF TGTGCCAGTAAAAGCAGGTTTGAAGAGACCCAGTACTTC TRBV19 . few TRBJ2-5
CATTDLNTGELFF TGTGCCACTACGGATTTAAACACCGGGGAGCTGTTTTTT TRBV7-3 . . TRBJ2-2
CASSLPGLAGSTDTQYF TGTGCCAGCAGTTTACCCGGACTAGCGGGATCCACAGATACGCAGTATTTT TRBV27 TRBD2 many TRBJ2-3
CASSQEFTSGSFQDTQYF TGCGCCAGCAGCCAAGAGTTTACTAGCGGGAGCTTTCAAGATACGCAGTATTTT TRBV4-1 TRBD2 . TRBJ2-3